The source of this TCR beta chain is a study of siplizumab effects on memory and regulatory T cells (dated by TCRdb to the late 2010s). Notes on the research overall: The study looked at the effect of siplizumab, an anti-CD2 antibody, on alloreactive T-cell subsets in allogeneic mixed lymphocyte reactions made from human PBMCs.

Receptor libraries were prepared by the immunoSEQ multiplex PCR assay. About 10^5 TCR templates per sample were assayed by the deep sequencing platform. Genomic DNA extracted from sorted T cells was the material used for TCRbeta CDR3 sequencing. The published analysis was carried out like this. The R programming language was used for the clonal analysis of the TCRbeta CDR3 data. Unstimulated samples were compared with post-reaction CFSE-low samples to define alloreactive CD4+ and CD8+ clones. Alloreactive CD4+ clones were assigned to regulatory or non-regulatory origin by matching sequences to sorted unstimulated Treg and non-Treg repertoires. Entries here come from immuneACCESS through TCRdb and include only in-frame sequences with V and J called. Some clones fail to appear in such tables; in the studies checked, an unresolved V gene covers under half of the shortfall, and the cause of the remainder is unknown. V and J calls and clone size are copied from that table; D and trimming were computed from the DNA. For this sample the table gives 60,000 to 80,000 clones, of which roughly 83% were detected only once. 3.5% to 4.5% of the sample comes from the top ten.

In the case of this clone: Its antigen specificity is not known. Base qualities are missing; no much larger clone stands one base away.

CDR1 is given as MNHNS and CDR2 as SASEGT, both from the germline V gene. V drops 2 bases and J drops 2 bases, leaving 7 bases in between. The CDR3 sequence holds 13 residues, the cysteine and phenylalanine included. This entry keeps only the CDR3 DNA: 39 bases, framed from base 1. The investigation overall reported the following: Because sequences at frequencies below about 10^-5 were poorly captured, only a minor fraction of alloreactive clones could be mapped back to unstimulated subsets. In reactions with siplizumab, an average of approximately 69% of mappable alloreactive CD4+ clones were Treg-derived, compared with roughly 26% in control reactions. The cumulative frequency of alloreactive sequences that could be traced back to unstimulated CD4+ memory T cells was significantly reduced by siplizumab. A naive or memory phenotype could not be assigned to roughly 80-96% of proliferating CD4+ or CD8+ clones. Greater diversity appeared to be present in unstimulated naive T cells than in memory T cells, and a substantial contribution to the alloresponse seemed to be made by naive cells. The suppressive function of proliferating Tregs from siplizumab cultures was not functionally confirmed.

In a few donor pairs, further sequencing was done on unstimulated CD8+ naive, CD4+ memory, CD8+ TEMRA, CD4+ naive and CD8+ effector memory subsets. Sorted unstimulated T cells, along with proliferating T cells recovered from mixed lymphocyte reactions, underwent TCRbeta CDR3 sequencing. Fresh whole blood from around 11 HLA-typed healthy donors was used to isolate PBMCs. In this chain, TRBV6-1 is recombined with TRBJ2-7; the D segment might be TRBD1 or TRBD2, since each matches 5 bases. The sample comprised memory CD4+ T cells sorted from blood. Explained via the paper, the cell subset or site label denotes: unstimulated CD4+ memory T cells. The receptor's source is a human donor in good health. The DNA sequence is TGTGCCAGCAGTGAAAGGGGACCCTACGAGCAGTACTTC. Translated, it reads CASSERGPYEQYF.